This TCR beta chain was identified in a study of blood T cells in healthy people across ages (dated by TCRdb to the mid-2010s). In the study overall: In model experiments, template switching captured about one uniquely barcoded TCR beta cDNA molecule for every two T cells. Donors of different ages were randomly distributed across sequencing lanes to avoid experimental bias. Donors were grouped into four age groups: young (average roughly 17 years), middle-aged (39), aged (about 59) and long-lived (roughly 80). Two additional independent replicas of 1 million unique cDNA reads from the same blood draw were analyzed for two donors (one aged 18 to 30 and one aged 80 or older). To track age-related changes in TCR beta repertoire diversity, the study relied on deep sequencing normalized with unique cDNA molecular identifiers. The full study reports these points: The long-lived group showed more naive CD4+ T cells, fewer expanded clones and increased TCR diversity than the aged group, suggesting age selection. There was a strong correlation between observed TCR beta diversity and the percentage of naive T cells measured by flow cytometry. Observed TCR beta diversity per million T cells fell roughly linearly with age, and a significant reduction was already apparent by age roughly 40. The CMV infection status of donors was not known, potentially confounding age-related changes in expanded clonotypes. Estimates of total diversity based on one million sequenced T cells were regarded as lower bounds and as underestimates. Because profiling used bulk unsorted PBMCs, naive and antigen-experienced compartments could not be compared conclusively.

Concerning this clonotype itself: The antigen it binds to is not known. Base qualities were left out, and no much larger clone turns up one base away.

Libraries came from 5' RACE. The sequencer was an Illumina HiSeq 2500. A second about 7 to 11 cycle PCR used a sample-barcoded 5' primer and a J-beta primer mix. A unique molecular identifier was introduced onto each TCR beta cDNA molecule by a template-switch 5' adaptor carrying 12 random nucleotides. Each sample yielded at least 2.5 million CDR3-containing paired-end reads. First-strand cDNA was synthesized from all RNA with the Mint cDNA synthesis kit, primed by a TRBC-specific oligonucleotide. After uracil-DNA glycosylase treatment, a first 18-cycle PCR used universal primers M1SS and BC2_uni_R on all cDNA. Concerning the study's data processing: Normalization of each sample was performed by random selection of 1 million high-quality reads, each carrying a distinct molecular identifier. Reads sharing molecular identifiers were discarded rather than binned into consensus sequences. CDR3 identification, clonotype clustering and error correction used MiTCR with a Q25 quality threshold and the strictest error-elimination algorithm. A nonparametric unseen species model with Euler transformation was used to estimate lower-bound total TCR beta diversity. The public reads were reprocessed in TCRdb via fastp at Q25 and MiXCR, keeping in-frame beta chains. Identical CDR3 protein sequences are pooled into one entry, listed with their most common genes and DNA. TCRdb, not the original authors, processed these V and J calls. The sample yields some 700,000 distinct CDR3 sequences; 43% were counted once. The ten most abundant clones make up 20% to 25% of the sample.

Systemically healthy Caucasian individuals from Russia, 35 to 50 in total and aged roughly 6 to 95 years, were included as donors. Approximately 9.3 milliliters of peripheral blood were drawn from each donor into EDTA-treated Vacutainer tubes. Ficoll-Paque density-gradient centrifugation was used to isolate PBMCs, with at least 7 million per sample. Total RNA was extracted from PBMCs with Trizol reagent, with at least 5.5 micrograms obtained per sample. For every donor, flow cytometry on a PBMC aliquot measured the percentage of naive CD45RAhigh/CD27high T cells. Its CDR3 holds 15 amino acids, cysteine through phenylalanine. CDR3 DNA is the only sequence kept; it has 45 bases, read in frame from the first base. V and J are truncated by 5 bases and 4 bases respectively, leaving an intervening sequence of 14 bases. The germline V gene provides CDR1 MDHEN and CDR2 SYDVKM.

Sequences were obtained from blood. This clonotype originated in a woman aged 55-69 years in good health. Here the chain combines TRBV28 and TRBJ1-4; the D gene is perhaps TRBD1, on 6 matching bases. The CDR3 protein: CASSGPGQLNEKLFF. The DNA reads as follows: TGTGCCAGCAGTGGACCGGGACAACTTAATGAAAAACTGTTTTTT.